The rows below give T cell receptor beta chains drawn from one sample of a study of CD8+ T cells in alopecia areata. This table comes from immunoSEQ multiplex PCR, and its TCRdb copy is limited to in-frame clones, with some not included. The sample lists more than 150,000 clones; about three fifths were seen once. The source material was CD8+ T cells sorted from blood, sampled at week 24, from a patient treated with tofacitinib. Every receptor here comes from a human donor with alopecia areata. Both conserved end residues are part of each CDR3. A D gene is named only where the DNA matches it firmly. Clone size appears in some rows only: once, few, many, or a class for an expanded clone.

TRBJ2-7 | TRBV5-1 | NA | NA | CASSYYGGTYEQYF | TGCGCCAGCAGCTACTATGGGGGTACTTACGAGCAGTACTTC
TRBJ1-1 | TRBV30 | few | NA | CAWSVGVGGTAFF | TGTGCCTGGAGTGTTGGAGTTGGGGGGACGGCTTTCTTT
TRBJ2-3 | TRBV5-6 | NA | NA | CASSIRDSTDTQYF | TGTGCCAGCAGCATACGGGACAGCACAGATACGCAGTATTTT
TRBJ1-1 | TRBV7-9 | few | NA | CASSTHRVGVTEAFF | TGTGCCAGCAGCACCCACAGGGTTGGGGTTACTGAAGCTTTCTTT
TRBJ2-1 | TRBV30 | few | NA | CAWSVSDSYNEQFF | TGTGCCTGGAGTGTTAGTGATAGCTACAATGAGCAGTTCTTC
TRBJ1-1 | TRBV18 | NA | NA | CASSPPGQSEAFF | TGTGCCAGCTCACCACCGGGACAATCGGAAGCTTTCTTT
TRBJ2-1 | TRBV6-4 | NA | TRBD1 | CASSDSGRGSYNEQFF | TGTGCCAGCAGTGACTCAGGCAGGGGGTCCTACAATGAGCAGTTCTTC
TRBJ1-5 | TRBV29-1 | NA | TRBD1 | CSVWTGGSNQPQHF | TGCAGCGTTTGGACAGGGGGGAGCAATCAGCCCCAGCATTTT
TRBJ1-3 | TRBV11-2 | NA | NA | CASSLDRRGYSGNTIYF | TGTGCCAGCAGCTTAGATCGGCGGGGTTACTCTGGAAACACCATATATTTT
TRBJ2-1 | TRBV29-1 | few | NA | CSVDWRVKIYNEQFF | TGCAGCGTTGATTGGCGGGTCAAAATCTACAATGAGCAGTTCTTC
TRBJ2-1 | TRBV5-8 | NA | TRBD1 | CASSQTSDRGLNEQFF | TGTGCCAGCAGCCAAACGTCGGACAGGGGACTCAATGAGCAGTTCTTC
TRBJ2-5 | TRBV5-1 | NA | TRBD2 | CASSFSGGGAYETQYF | TGCGCCAGCAGCTTCTCTGGCGGGGGGGCCTACGAGACCCAGTACTTC
TRBJ2-5 | TRBV7-9 | NA | TRBD1 | CASSPQGWETQYF | TGTGCCAGCAGCCCACAGGGGTGGGAGACCCAGTACTTC
TRBJ2-2 | TRBV15 | NA | NA | CATRDWSNTGELFF | TGTGCCACCAGGGACTGGTCGAACACCGGGGAGCTGTTTTTT
TRBJ2-4 | TRBV5-4 | NA | NA | CASSLGSQNIQYF | TGTGCCAGCAGCTTGGGGTCCCAAAACATTCAGTACTTC
TRBJ1-6 | TRBV11-3 | few | NA | CASSFISYNSPLHF | TGTGCCAGCAGCTTTATTTCCTATAATTCACCCCTCCACTTT
TRBJ1-2 | TRBV7-2 | NA | TRBD1 | CASSYRPRGNYGYTF | TGTGCCAGCAGCTACCGGCCCAGGGGGAACTATGGCTACACCTTC
TRBJ1-2 | TRBV29-1 | few | NA | CSVERHDANYGYTF | TGCAGCGTTGAAAGGCACGACGCTAACTATGGCTACACCTTC
TRBJ2-1 | TRBV19 | NA | NA | CASRVFAARANEQFF | TGTGCCAGTAGGGTTTTCGCAGCCAGGGCCAATGAGCAGTTCTTC
TRBJ2-7 | TRBV4-1 | NA | NA | CASSQEGASSYEQYF | TGCGCCAGCAGCCAGGAAGGGGCTTCCTCCTACGAGCAGTACTTC
TRBJ2-1 | TRBV5-6 | NA | TRBD2 | CASSGGLAVNEQFF | TGTGCCAGCAGCGGGGGACTAGCGGTGAATGAGCAGTTCTTC
TRBJ2-7 | TRBV25-1 | NA | NA | CASNGGGITYEQYF | TGTGCCAGCAACGGAGGGGGTATCACGTACGAGCAGTACTTC
TRBJ2-1 | TRBV9 | once | TRBD2 | CASSVVERGYEQFF | TGTGCCAGCAGCGTAGTGGAGCGGGGCTATGAGCAGTTCTTC
TRBJ1-2 | TRBV4-2 | once | NA | CASSHLGDQAGYTF | TGTGCCAGCAGCCATCTAGGGGACCAGGCGGGCTACACCTTC
TRBJ2-3 | TRBV5-1 | NA | NA | CASSLWGPPTDTQYF | TGCGCCAGCAGCTTGTGGGGCCCACCGACAGATACGCAGTATTTT
TRBJ1-1 | TRBV19 | NA | NA | CASRELLRGTEAFF | TGTGCCAGTAGAGAGCTTTTGAGGGGCACTGAAGCTTTCTTT
TRBJ2-7 | TRBV4-1 | few | NA | CASSQDWGYEQYF | TGCGCCAGCAGCCAAGATTGGGGCTACGAGCAGTACTTC
TRBJ1-1 | TRBV13 | NA | TRBD1 | CASSPQGVTEAFF | TGTGCCAGCAGTCCCCAGGGGGTCACTGAAGCTTTCTTT
TRBJ1-5 | TRBV6-5 | NA | TRBD1 | CASSLDRVGQPQHF | TGTGCCAGCAGTCTCGACAGGGTGGGCCAGCCCCAGCATTTT
TRBJ1-5 | TRBV5-6 | NA | TRBD1 | CASSFGQGPQPQHF | TGTGCCAGCAGCTTTGGACAGGGTCCTCAGCCCCAGCATTTT
TRBJ1-1 | TRBV29-1 | few | TRBD1 | CSVVPRRGQAFF | TGCAGCGTTGTGCCCAGGAGGGGACAGGCTTTCTTT
TRBJ2-7 | TRBV6-4 | NA | NA | CASSDGPGGLTYEQYF | TGTGCCAGCAGTGATGGCCCCGGGGGGCTCACATACGAGCAGTACTTC
TRBJ1-1 | TRBV5-1 | NA | TRBD1 | CASSRRRGPLDMNTEAFF | TGCGCCAGCAGCAGACGCAGGGGGCCGTTGGATATGAACACCGAAGCTTTCTTT
TRBJ1-4 | TRBV25-1 | NA | TRBD1 | CASSDGQGGEKLFF | TGTGCCAGCAGTGACGGACAGGGCGGTGAAAAACTGTTTTTT
TRBJ2-5 | TRBV5-1 | NA | NA | CASSPYRQQETQYF | TGCGCCAGCAGCCCGTATCGACAACAAGAGACCCAGTACTTC
TRBJ2-5 | TRBV7-9 | NA | TRBD1 | CASRSPDRGRGETQYF | TGTGCCAGCAGATCCCCTGACAGGGGTCGAGGGGAGACCCAGTACTTC
TRBJ1-6 | TRBV7-8 | NA | TRBD1 | CASSTRTGGNSPLHF | TGTGCCAGCAGCACGAGGACAGGGGGAAATTCACCCCTCCACTTT
TRBJ2-7 | TRBV4-2 | NA | TRBD1 | CASSQGQGSAYEQYF | TGTGCCAGCAGCCAAGGACAGGGGAGCGCCTACGAGCAGTACTTC
TRBJ1-5 | TRBV10-3 | few | NA | CAISEVARARGQPQHF | TGTGCCATCAGTGAGGTCGCCAGGGCCAGAGGTCAGCCCCAGCATTTT
TRBJ2-3 | TRBV4-2 | NA | NA | CASSPESGGSTDTQYF | TGTGCCAGCAGCCCCGAGAGTGGCGGAAGCACAGATACGCAGTATTTT
TRBJ2-1 | TRBV9 | NA | NA | CASSGGQIEQFF | TGTGCCAGCAGCGGTGGACAGATTGAGCAGTTCTTC
TRBJ1-1 | TRBV7-9 | NA | NA | CASSFPGSEAFF | TGTGCCAGCAGCTTTCCTGGTTCTGAAGCTTTCTTT
TRBJ2-1 | TRBV23-1 | NA | NA | CASSQSKHRNNEQFF | TGCGCCAGCAGTCAATCTAAACACCGTAACAATGAGCAGTTCTTC
TRBJ2-7 | TRBV7-9 | NA | NA | CASSFVDRGTYEQYF | TGTGCCAGCAGCTTCGTCGACCGGGGAACCTACGAGCAGTACTTC
TRBJ1-5 | TRBV5-1 | NA | TRBD1 | CASSLVPGTEYSNQPQHF | TGCGCCAGCAGCTTGGTGCCTGGGACAGAATATAGCAATCAGCCCCAGCATTTT
TRBJ2-5 | TRBV29-1 | few | NA | CSVALETQYF | TGCAGCGTTGCCTTGGAGACCCAGTACTTC
TRBJ2-1 | TRBV11-2 | NA | NA | CASSLASLFNEQFF | TGTGCCAGCAGCTTAGCTAGTCTTTTTAATGAGCAGTTCTTC
TRBJ1-5 | TRBV15 | NA | TRBD1 | CATSRATWTGNQPQHF | TGTGCCACCAGCAGAGCCACGTGGACAGGGAATCAGCCCCAGCATTTT
TRBJ2-1 | TRBV9 | NA | NA | CASRSWGTDNEQFF | TGTGCCAGCAGATCTTGGGGGACCGACAATGAGCAGTTCTTC